One sample yielded the 32 T cell receptor beta chains listed below, sequenced in a study of blood T cell repertoires in COVID-19. Assay: immunoSEQ multiplex PCR; the TCRdb copy retains only in-frame clones and omits some. The sample has around 160,000 clones, 84% seen once. The sample taken for sequencing was PBMCs or T cells enriched from blood (not recorded which). The receptors stem from a woman aged 45-60 years who had been exposed to COVID-19.

The chain links TRBV7-8 to TRBJ2-7, with 7 bases identical to TRBD1. V was pared by 3 bases and J by 4 bases, with 6 bases of the junction left unmatched. The CDR3 is 14 amino acids. Germline CDR1 SGHVS, CDR2 FQNEAQ. The CDR3 DNA is TGTGCCAGCAGCTTGACGGACAGGCGTTACGAGCAGTACTTC. Amino acid sequence: CASSLTDRRYEQYF.

The gene calls are TRBV12-3 or TRBV12-4 and TRBJ1-2; maybe TRBD1 (5 bases). V lost 3 bases, J lost 10 bases, and 15 bases lay in between. This CDR3 comprises 13 residues. The chain's CDR3 is CASSLAREGSYTF. CDR3 nucleotides: TGTGCCAGCAGTTTGGCCAGGGAAGGATCCTACACCTTC.

The rearrangement uses TRBV6-5 and TRBJ1-1, with D perhaps TRBD1 (6 bases). This CDR3 contains 14 residues. V was trimmed by 5 bases and J by 3 bases, leaving 13 bases between them. Germline V lookup: CDR1 MNHEY, CDR2 SVGAGI. CDR3 amino acids: CASSNGAGDTEAFF. The CDR3 DNA reads as TGTGCCAGCAGTAACGGGGCAGGGGACACTGAAGCTTTCTTT.

This sequence joins TRBV11-2 and TRBJ2-1; 7 nucleotides match TRBD1. In germline, CDR1 is SGHAT, CDR2 FQNNGV. The CDR3 loop spans 13 amino acids. V gave up 5 bases and J gave up 6 bases; unmatched junction bases: 4. This chain's CDR3 is CASSHRGGNEQFF. DNA for the CDR3: TGTGCCAGCAGCCACAGGGGCGGCAATGAGCAGTTCTTC.

The rearrangement joins TRBV4-3 to TRBJ1-5; no definite D call. V lost 4 bases to trimming and J lost 0 bases, with 13 bases between them. From germline, CDR1 is LGHNA and CDR2 YSLEER. The CDR3 loop spans 16 amino acids. The CDR3 protein is CASSLSGRYSNQPQHF. CDR3 bases: TGCGCCAGCAGCCTTTCGGGGAGATATAGCAATCAGCCCCAGCATTTT.

CDR3 nucleotide sequence: TGTGCCAGCAGCCCGACCGGACAGGGGGTTTCTTTAGGTGAAAAACTGTTTTTT. Its protein is CASSPTGQGVSLGEKLFF. The chain is built from TRBV3-1 (or the pseudogene TRBV3-2) and TRBJ1-4, with 10 bases fitting TRBD1. The ends lost 4 bases at V and 7 bases at J; junction bases unmatched: 15. Germline V gives CDR1 LGHDT, CDR2 YNNKEL (reference sequence). This CDR3 region has 18 residues.

This clone was seen only a few times. The chain has TRBV19 and TRBJ2-5, with 7 bases that match TRBD2. Germline V lookup: CDR1 LNHDA, CDR2 SQIVND (reference sequence). Trimming at V came to 5 bases and at J to 5 bases, leaving 11 bases not matched to a gene. This CDR3 has 15 residues. The CDR3 is CASSRAGKGGETQYF. CDR3 coding DNA: TGTGCCAGTAGTCGAGCGGGGAAGGGAGGTGAGACCCAGTACTTC.

The gene calls are TRBV11-2 and TRBJ2-7; 7 nucleotides align to TRBD2. J lost 0 bases, V lost 5 bases, and 7 bases had no gene match. Per the germline V gene, CDR1 is SGHAT and CDR2 is FQNNGV. This CDR3 region has 15 residues. CDR3 protein: CASSPTGTTSYEQYF. The CDR3 DNA is TGTGCCAGCAGCCCCACCGGGACTACCTCCTACGAGCAGTACTTC.

The chain recombines TRBV4-1 with TRBJ1-1, with a tentative D call TRBD1 (5 bases). This CDR3 comprises 14 residues. The germline V and J ends were trimmed by 4 bases and 10 bases, with 19 bases remaining between them. Germline V gives CDR1 MGHRA, CDR2 YSYEKL. The CDR3: CASSLRGGHRIAFF. CDR3 nucleotides: TGCGCCAGCAGCCTACGGGGGGGTCATAGAATAGCTTTCTTT.

This rearrangement joins TRBV7-2 to TRBJ1-2; 7 bases are shared with TRBD1. Germline assignment: CDR1 SGHTA and CDR2 FQGNSA. J was trimmed by 2 bases and V by 7 bases; bases with no gene match: 4. This CDR3 contains 13 residues. CDR3 sequence: CASTRGQNYGYTF. The CDR3 coding sequence is TGTGCCAGCACTCGGGGACAGAACTATGGCTACACCTTC.

The CDR3 here is CASSLRPSGEAFF. DNA of the CDR3: TGCGCCAGCAGCTTGAGACCCTCGGGTGAAGCTTTCTTT. The chain employs TRBV5-1 and TRBJ1-1, with D unclear. The germline CDR1 and CDR2 sequences are SGHRS and YFSETQ. The CDR3 loop spans 13 amino acids. Trimming pared 1 base from V and 7 bases from J, leaving 11 bases between.

V is TRBV11-2 and J is TRBJ2-1; the D is unclear. Between the trimmed V and J ends, which lost 5 bases and 3 bases, there was a span of 5 bases. CDR1 is SGHAT, CDR2 FQNNGV, per germline. The CDR3 sequence is 12 residues long. The chain's CDR3 is CASSRVYNEQFF. The CDR3 nucleotides read TGTGCCAGCAGCCGGGTCTACAATGAGCAGTTCTTC.

The chain couples TRBV6-1 to TRBJ2-1; the D gene is possibly TRBD1 (7 bases). Between the trimmed V and J ends, which lost 1 base and 5 bases, there was a span of 12 bases. Germline V lookup: CDR1 MNHNS, CDR2 SASEGT. The CDR3 totals 15 residues. In nucleotides, the CDR3 is TGTGCCAGCAGTGAAGGGGCGGGACAGAACAATGAGCAGTTCTTC. This translates into CASSEGAGQNNEQFF.

This clone is a singleton in its sample. The chain joins TRBV4-3 to TRBJ2-7, with 12 bases aligning to TRBD2. V gave up 1 base and J gave up 2 bases; unmatched junction bases: 0. The length of the CDR3 is 15 residues. Germline-derived CDR1 and CDR2 are LGHNA and YSLEER. CDR3 DNA sequence: TGCGCCAGCAGCCAAGGACTAGCGGGAGCCTACGAGCAGTACTTC. It yields the protein CASSQGLAGAYEQYF.

The rearrangement joins TRBV10-3 to TRBJ1-6, with D possibly being TRBD1 (5 bases). V shed 6 bases and J shed 10 bases, with 16 bases lying between them. CDR3 length equals 14 residues. The germline CDR1 and CDR2 sequences are ENHRY and SYGVKD. The CDR3 DNA reads TGTGCCATCAGCCCCGGGACTGGCGCCTCACCCCTCCACTTT. This codes for CAISPGTGASPLHF.

The chain links TRBV4-1 to TRBJ1-5, with 10 nucleotides matching TRBD1. In germline, CDR1 is MGHRA, CDR2 YSYEKL. The CDR3 is 16 amino acids. Trimming took 0 bases from V and 4 from J; bases not matched to a gene: 3. CDR3 sequence (DNA): TGCGCCAGCAGCCAAGAGGGACAGGGGCGAAATCAGCCCCAGCATTTT. This gives the protein CASSQEGQGRNQPQHF.

This sequence joins TRBV5-5 and TRBJ2-7, with D unresolved. The CDR3 is 11 amino acids. V lost 2 bases and J 4 bases, leaving 4 bases between the germline ends. The germline CDR1 and CDR2 sequences are SGHKS and YYEKEE (reference sequence). CDR3 in amino acids: CASSFLYEQYF. CDR3 nucleotide sequence: TGTGCCAGCAGCTTCTTGTACGAGCAGTACTTC. The entire variable domain, with the rest obtained from reference TRBV5-5 and TRBJ2-7, is as follows: DAGVTQSPTHLIKTRGQQVTLRCSPISGHKSVSWYQQVLGQGPQFIFQYYEKEERGRGNFPDRFSARQFPNYSSELNVNALLLGDSALYLCASSFLYEQYFGPGTRLTVT.

J is TRBJ1-2 and V is TRBV9, with TRBD1 as a possible D gene (5 bases). CDR3 length equals 15 residues. V was pared by 0 bases and J by 2 bases, with 11 bases between. CDR1 and CDR2 (germline): SGDLS, YYNGEE. CDR3 amino acids: CASSVAGGGNYGYTF. Here the CDR3 DNA reads TGTGCCAGCAGCGTAGCGGGGGGAGGCAACTATGGCTACACCTTC. Supplemented by reference TRBV9 and TRBJ1-2, the full variable domain reads DSGVTQTPKHLITATGQRVTLRCSPRSGDLSVYWYQQSLDQGLQFLIQYYNGEERAKGNILERFSAQQFPDLHSELNLSSLELGDSALYFCASSVAGGGNYGYTFGSGTRLTVV.

This chain uses TRBV11-2 with TRBJ1-3, with D perhaps TRBD1 (6 bases). The V end was cut by 4 bases, the J end by 0 bases, with 13 bases between. This CDR3 is 16 amino acids long. Germline V lookup: CDR1 SGHAT, CDR2 FQNNGV. CDR3 sequence: CASSSRTAISGNTIYF. CDR3 nucleotides: TGTGCCAGCAGCTCACGGACAGCCATCTCTGGAAACACCATATATTTT.

The chain carries TRBV5-4 and TRBJ2-3, with D maybe TRBD1 (7 bases). Trimming stripped 3 bases from V and 5 bases from J, with 19 bases between. The CDR3 runs to 16 residues. Germline assignment: CDR1 SGHNT and CDR2 YYREEE (reference sequence). The CDR3 nucleotides are TGTGCCAGCAGCTCCCATCAGGGGGGTAAGGGAGATACGCAGTATTTT. Encoded protein: CASSSHQGGKGDTQYF.

The rearrangement joins TRBV7-2 to TRBJ1-1; no clear D gene. This CDR3 is built from 14 residues. V was pared by 8 bases and J by 0 bases, with 13 bases between. The V gene's germline CDR1 is SGHTA and CDR2 FQGNSA. CDR3: CASSSWQMNTEAFF. The CDR3 DNA reads as TGTGCCAGCTCCTCGTGGCAGATGAACACTGAAGCTTTCTTT.

V is TRBV18 and J is TRBJ2-1; 13 bases map to TRBD2. Germline values: CDR1 KGHSH, CDR2 LQKENI. The V and J ends lost 0 bases and 8 bases, in that order; junction bases with no gene match: 7. This CDR3 is 17 amino acids long. This chain's CDR3 is CASSPPGLAGALHEQFF. The CDR3 DNA is TGTGCCAGCTCACCACCCGGACTAGCGGGGGCCCTCCATGAGCAGTTCTTC.

The genes are TRBV10-3 and TRBJ2-7, with D unresolved. There are 13 residues in the CDR3. The V gene lost 5 bases and the J gene lost 2 bases, with 10 bases spanning the gap. Per the germline V gene, CDR1 is ENHRY and CDR2 is SYGVKD. CDR3 sequence reads: CAISSMAPYEQYF. As DNA, the CDR3 is TGTGCCATCAGTTCAATGGCCCCCTACGAGCAGTACTTC.

The genes are TRBV9 and TRBJ2-1, with D tentatively TRBD1 (5 bases). Germline V gene lookup returns CDR1 SGDLS and CDR2 YYNGEE. Trimming stripped 4 bases from V and 4 bases from J, with 12 bases between. There are 14 residues in the CDR3. In nucleotides, the CDR3 is TGTGCCAGCAGCCCAGGACAAGGGTACAATGAGCAGTTCTTC. Residues: CASSPGQGYNEQFF.

V gene TRBV5-1 combines with J gene TRBJ2-7, with 7 bases identical to TRBD2. Trimming removed 0 bases from V and 2 bases from J; junction bases left unmatched: 5. Germline CDR1 and CDR2: SGHRS and YFSETQ. The CDR3 runs to 15 residues. The CDR3 here is CASSLVSGPTYEQYF. CDR3 sequence (DNA): TGCGCCAGCAGCTTGGTTAGCGGGCCTACCTACGAGCAGTACTTC.

The J gene is TRBJ2-5, the V gene TRBV3-1 (or the pseudogene TRBV3-2), with D hard to call. Germline V CDR1 and CDR2: LGHDT, YNNKEL (reference sequence). The CDR3 has 14 amino acids. With 3 bases removed from V and 5 bases from J, the gap between germline ends came to 13 bases. The CDR3 here is CASSQGPHSETQYF. The CDR3 DNA reads TGTGCCAGCAGCCAGGGCCCCCATAGTGAGACCCAGTACTTC.

The J gene is TRBJ2-1, the V gene TRBV14, with TRBD1 as a possible D gene (6 bases). The CDR3 loop spans 15 amino acids. V lost 2 bases and J lost 7, with 15 bases in between. Germline CDR1 and CDR2: SGHDN and FVKESK. The CDR3, as DNA: TGTGCCAGCAGCCAACTCAGGACAGCCCCTAATGAGCAGTTCTTC. Protein product: CASSQLRTAPNEQFF.

This chain connects TRBV6-5 to TRBJ2-7; the D gene is possibly TRBD2 (5 bases). Trimming took 2 bases from V and 6 from J, leaving 5 bases between them. Germline lookup yields CDR1 MNHEY and CDR2 SVGAGI. The CDR3 extends over 11 amino acids. CDR3 amino acids: CASSYGSEQYF. Here the CDR3 DNA reads TGTGCCAGCAGTTACGGGAGCGAGCAGTACTTC.

CDR3 protein: CASSILWRGEIGQYF. CDR3 in DNA: TGTGCCAGCAGCATCTTGTGGCGGGGGGAAATCGGGCAGTACTTC. This chain joins TRBV5-6 and TRBJ2-7; 8 nucleotides match TRBD2. CDR1 and CDR2 (germline): SGHDT, YYEEEE. After removal of 4 bases from V and 9 bases from J, the junction contained 15 bases not matched to a gene. The CDR3 sequence is 15 residues long.

The gene calls are TRBV7-9 and TRBJ1-5; D is perhaps TRBD1 (5 bases). The V and J ends lost 5 bases and 3 bases respectively, with 11 bases between them. Per germline, CDR1 SEHNR and CDR2 FQNEAQ (reference sequence). CDR3 length equals 14 residues. CDR3: CASSQQQANQPQHF. CDR3 sequence (DNA): TGTGCCAGCAGCCAGCAACAGGCCAATCAGCCCCAGCATTTT.

The rearrangement joins TRBV7-2 to TRBJ2-7, with TRBD1 identical over 7 bases. CDR1 and CDR2 from the germline V gene are SGHTA and FQGNSA. The CDR3 is 13 residues long. With 3 bases clipped from V and 2 bases from J, the junction kept 1 base outside the gene matches. The CDR3 sequence is CASSFDRAYEQYF. CDR3 DNA: TGTGCCAGCAGCTTTGACAGGGCCTACGAGCAGTACTTC.

This clone was counted a single time. The J gene is TRBJ2-3, the V gene TRBV7-8, with a weak D call TRBD2 (6 bases). V was clipped by 2 bases and J by 1 base, with 13 bases between them. The germline gives CDR1 SGHVS, CDR2 FQNEAQ. This CDR3 region has 16 residues. CDR3 nucleotides: TGTGCCAGCAGCTTACAGGGAGGCGGCCGCACAGATACGCAGTATTTT. This sequence encodes CASSLQGGGRTDTQYF.